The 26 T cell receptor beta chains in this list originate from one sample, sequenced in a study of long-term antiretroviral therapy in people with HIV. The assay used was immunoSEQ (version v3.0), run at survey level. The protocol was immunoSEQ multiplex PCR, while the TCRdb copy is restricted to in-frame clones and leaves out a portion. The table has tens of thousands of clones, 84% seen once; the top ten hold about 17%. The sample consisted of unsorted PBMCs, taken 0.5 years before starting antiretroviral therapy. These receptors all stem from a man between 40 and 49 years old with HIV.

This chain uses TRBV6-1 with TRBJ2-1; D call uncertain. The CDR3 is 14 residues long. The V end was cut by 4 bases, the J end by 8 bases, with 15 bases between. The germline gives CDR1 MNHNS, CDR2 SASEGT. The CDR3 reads CASSVFQAADEQFF. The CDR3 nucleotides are TGTGCCAGCAGTGTATTTCAGGCGGCTGATGAGCAGTTCTTC.

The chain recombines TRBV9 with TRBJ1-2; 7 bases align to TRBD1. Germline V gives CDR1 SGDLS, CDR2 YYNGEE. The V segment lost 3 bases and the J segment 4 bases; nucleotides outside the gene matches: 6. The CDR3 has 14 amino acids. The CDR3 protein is CASSGRGWVYGYTF. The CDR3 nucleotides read TGTGCCAGCAGCGGCAGGGGGTGGGTCTATGGCTACACCTTC.

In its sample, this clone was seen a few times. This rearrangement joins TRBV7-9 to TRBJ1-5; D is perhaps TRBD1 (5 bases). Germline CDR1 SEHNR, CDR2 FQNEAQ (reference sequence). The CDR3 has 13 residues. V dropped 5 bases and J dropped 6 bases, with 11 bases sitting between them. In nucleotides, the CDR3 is TGTGCCAGCAGCCGGGACCGAACTCAGCCCCAGCATTTT. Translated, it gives CASSRDRTQPQHF.

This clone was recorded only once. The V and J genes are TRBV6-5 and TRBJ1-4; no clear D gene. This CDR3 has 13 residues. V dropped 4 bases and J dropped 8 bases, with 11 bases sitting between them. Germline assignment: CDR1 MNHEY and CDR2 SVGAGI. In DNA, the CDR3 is TGTGCCAGCAGTTTCCGCGTAGCCGAAAAACTGTTTTTT. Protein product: CASSFRVAEKLFF.

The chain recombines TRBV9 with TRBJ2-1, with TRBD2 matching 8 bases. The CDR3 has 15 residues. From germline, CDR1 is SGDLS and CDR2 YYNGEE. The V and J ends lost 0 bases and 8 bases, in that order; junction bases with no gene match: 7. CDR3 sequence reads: CASSVDRGGMDEQFF. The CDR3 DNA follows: TGTGCCAGCAGCGTAGACCGGGGGGGCATGGATGAGCAGTTCTTC.

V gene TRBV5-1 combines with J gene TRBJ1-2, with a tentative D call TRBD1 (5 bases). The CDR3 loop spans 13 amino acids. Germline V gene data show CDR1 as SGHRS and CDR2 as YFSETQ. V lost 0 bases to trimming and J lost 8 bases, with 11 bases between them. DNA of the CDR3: TGCGCCAGCAGCTTGGCCGGCAGGGACGGCTACACCTTC. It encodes CASSLAGRDGYTF.

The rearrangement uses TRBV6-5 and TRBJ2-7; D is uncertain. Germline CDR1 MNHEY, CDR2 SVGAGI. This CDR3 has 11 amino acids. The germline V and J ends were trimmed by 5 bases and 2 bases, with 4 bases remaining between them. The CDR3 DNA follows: TGTGCCAGCAGTGCAACCTACGAGCAGTACTTC. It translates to CASSATYEQYF.

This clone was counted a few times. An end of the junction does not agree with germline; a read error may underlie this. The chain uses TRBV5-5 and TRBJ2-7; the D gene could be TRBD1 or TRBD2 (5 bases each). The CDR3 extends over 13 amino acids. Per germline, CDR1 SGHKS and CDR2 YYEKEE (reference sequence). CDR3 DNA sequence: TGTGCCAGCAACTTGGGGGACGGTTACGAGCAGTACTTC. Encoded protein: CASNLGDGYEQYF. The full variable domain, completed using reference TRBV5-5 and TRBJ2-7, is DAGVTQSPTHLIKTRGQQVTLRCSPISGHKSVSWYQQVLGQGPQFIFQYYEKEERGRGNFPDRFSARQFPNYSSELNVNALLLGDSALYLCASNLGDGYEQYFGPGTRLTVT.

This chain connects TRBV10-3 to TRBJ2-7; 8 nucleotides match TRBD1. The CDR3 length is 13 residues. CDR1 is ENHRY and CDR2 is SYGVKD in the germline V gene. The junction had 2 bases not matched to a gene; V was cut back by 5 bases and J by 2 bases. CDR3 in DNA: TGTGCCATCAGTATGGACAGGGCCTACGAGCAGTACTTC. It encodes CAISMDRAYEQYF.

CDR3 protein: CATSHDSVTGDYGYTF. The CDR3 DNA is TGTGCCACATCCCACGACAGTGTGACTGGCGATTATGGCTACACCTTC. The chain has TRBV19 and TRBJ1-2; D might be TRBD1 (5 bases). Trimming removed 10 bases from V and 5 bases from J, with 26 bases in between. The CDR3 consists of 16 residues. The germline V gene encodes CDR1 LNHDA and CDR2 SQIVND (reference sequence). The full variable domain, its missing parts supplied by reference TRBV19 and TRBJ1-2, is DGGITQSPKYLFRKEGQNVTLSCEQNLNHDAMYWYRQDPGQGLRLIYYSQIVNDFQKGDIAEGYSVSREKKESFPLTVTSAQKNPTAFYLCATSHDSVTGDYGYTFGSGTRLTVV.

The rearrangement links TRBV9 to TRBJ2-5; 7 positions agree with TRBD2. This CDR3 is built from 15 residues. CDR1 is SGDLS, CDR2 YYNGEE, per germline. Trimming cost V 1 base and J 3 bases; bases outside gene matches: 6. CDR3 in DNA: TGTGCCAGCAGCGTACGGGAGGACGGAGAAGAGACCCAGTACTTC. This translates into CASSVREDGEETQYF.

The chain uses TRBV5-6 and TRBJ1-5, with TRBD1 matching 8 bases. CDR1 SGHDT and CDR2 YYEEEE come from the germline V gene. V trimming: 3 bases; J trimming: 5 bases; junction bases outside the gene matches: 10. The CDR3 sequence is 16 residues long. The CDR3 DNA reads TGTGCCAGCAGCTCCCTCGGGACAGGTCTTTATCAGCCCCAGCATTTT. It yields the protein CASSSLGTGLYQPQHF.

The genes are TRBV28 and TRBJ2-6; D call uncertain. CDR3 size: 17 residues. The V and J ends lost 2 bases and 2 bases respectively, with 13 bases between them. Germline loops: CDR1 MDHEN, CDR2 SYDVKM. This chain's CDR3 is CASSLRAVQAGANVLTF. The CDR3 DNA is TGTGCCAGCAGTTTAAGGGCAGTGCAGGCTGGGGCCAACGTCCTGACTTTC.

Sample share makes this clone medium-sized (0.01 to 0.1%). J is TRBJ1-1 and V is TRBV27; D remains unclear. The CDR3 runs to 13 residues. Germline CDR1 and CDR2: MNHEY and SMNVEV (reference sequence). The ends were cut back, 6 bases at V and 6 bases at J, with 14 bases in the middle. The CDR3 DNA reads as TGTGCCAGCAGATTGGCCGTGAGCGCTGAAGCTTTCTTT. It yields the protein CASRLAVSAEAFF.

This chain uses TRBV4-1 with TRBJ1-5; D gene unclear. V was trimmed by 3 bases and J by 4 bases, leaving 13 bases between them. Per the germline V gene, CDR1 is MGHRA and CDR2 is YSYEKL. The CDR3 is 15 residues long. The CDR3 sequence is CASSQVPGANQPQHF. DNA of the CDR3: TGCGCCAGCAGCCAGGTCCCGGGAGCGAATCAGCCCCAGCATTTT.

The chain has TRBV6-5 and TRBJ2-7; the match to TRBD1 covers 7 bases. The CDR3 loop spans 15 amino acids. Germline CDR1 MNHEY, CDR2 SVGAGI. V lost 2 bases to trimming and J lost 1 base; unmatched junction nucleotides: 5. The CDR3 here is CASSYPDRVSYEQYF. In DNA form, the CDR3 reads TGTGCCAGCAGTTACCCAGACAGGGTGTCCTACGAGCAGTACTTC.

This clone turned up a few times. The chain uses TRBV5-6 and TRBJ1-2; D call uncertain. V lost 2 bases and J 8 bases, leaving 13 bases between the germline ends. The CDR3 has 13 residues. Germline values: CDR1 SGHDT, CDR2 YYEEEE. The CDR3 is CASSLTPEGGYTF. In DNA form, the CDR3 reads TGTGCCAGCAGCTTAACCCCCGAGGGAGGCTACACCTTC.

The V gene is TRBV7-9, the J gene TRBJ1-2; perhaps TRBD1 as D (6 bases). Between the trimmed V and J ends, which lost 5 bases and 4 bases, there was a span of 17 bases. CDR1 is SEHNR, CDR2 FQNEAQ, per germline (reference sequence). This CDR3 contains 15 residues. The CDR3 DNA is TGTGCCAGCAGCCCCCAGGACAGTTACTTCTATGGCTACACCTTC. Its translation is CASSPQDSYFYGYTF.

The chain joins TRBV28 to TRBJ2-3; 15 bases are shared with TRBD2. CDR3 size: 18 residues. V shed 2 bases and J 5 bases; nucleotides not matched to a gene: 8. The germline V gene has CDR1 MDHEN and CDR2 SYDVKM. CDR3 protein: CASSLVGLAGGWGDTQYF. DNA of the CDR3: TGTGCCAGCAGTTTAGTCGGACTAGCGGGGGGGTGGGGAGATACGCAGTATTTT. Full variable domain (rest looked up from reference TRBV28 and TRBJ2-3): DVKVTQSSRYLVKRTGEKVFLECVQDMDHENMFWYRQDPGLGLRLIYFSYDVKMKEKGDIPEGYSVSREKKERFSLILESASTNQTSMYLCASSLVGLAGGWGDTQYFGPGTRLTVL.

The CDR3 DNA sequence: TGTGCCAGCAGCTTATACCCGGCGAGTAGCGGGGGCCATAACAATGAGCAGTTCTTC. Translating gives CASSLYPASSGGHNNEQFF. V is TRBV7-2 and J is TRBJ2-1; 9 nucleotides align to TRBD2. After removal of 2 bases from V and 5 bases from J, the junction contained 16 bases not matched to a gene. This CDR3 spans 19 amino acids. Germline V lookup: CDR1 SGHTA, CDR2 FQGNSA.

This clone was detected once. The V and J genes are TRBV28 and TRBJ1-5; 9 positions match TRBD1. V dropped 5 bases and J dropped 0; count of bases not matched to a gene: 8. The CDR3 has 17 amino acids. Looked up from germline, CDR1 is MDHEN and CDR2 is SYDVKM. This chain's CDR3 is CASSPRTGANSNQPQHF. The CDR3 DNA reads TGTGCCAGCAGTCCTAGGACAGGGGCGAATAGCAATCAGCCCCAGCATTTT.

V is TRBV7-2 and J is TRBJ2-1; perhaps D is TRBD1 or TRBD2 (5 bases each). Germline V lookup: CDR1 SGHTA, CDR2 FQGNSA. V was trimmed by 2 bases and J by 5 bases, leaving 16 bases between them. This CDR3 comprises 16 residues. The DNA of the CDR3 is TGTGCCAGCAGCTTAAGAGCCGGGACGAGTAACAATGAGCAGTTCTTC. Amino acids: CASSLRAGTSNNEQFF.

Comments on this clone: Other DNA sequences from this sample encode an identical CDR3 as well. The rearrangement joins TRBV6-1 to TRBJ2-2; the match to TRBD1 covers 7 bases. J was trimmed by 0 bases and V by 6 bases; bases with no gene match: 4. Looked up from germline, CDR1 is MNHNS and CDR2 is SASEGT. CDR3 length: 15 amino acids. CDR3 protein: CASSPGQPNTGELFF. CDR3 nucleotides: TGTGCCAGCAGCCCGGGACAGCCGAACACCGGGGAGCTGTTTTTT.

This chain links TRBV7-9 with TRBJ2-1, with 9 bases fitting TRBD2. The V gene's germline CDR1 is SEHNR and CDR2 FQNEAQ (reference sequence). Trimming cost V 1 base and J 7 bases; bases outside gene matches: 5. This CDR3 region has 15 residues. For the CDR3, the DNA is TGTGCCAGCAGCTTAGGGGCGGGGGGGCAGAATGAGCAGTTCTTC. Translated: CASSLGAGGQNEQFF.

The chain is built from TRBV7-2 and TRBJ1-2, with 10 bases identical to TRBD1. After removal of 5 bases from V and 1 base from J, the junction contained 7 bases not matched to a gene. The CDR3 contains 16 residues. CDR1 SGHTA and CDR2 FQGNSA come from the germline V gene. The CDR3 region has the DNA TGTGCCAGCAGCGTGCCGGGACAGGGGCTTAACTATGGCTACACCTTC. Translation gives CASSVPGQGLNYGYTF.

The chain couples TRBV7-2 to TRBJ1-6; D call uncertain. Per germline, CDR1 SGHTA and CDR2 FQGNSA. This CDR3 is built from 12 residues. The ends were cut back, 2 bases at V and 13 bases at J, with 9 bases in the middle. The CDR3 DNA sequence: TGTGCCAGCAGCTTAAGCAGGCCGCCCCTCCACTTT. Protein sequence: CASSLSRPPLHF.